This T cell receptor beta chain originates from a study of cytomegalovirus exposure and HLA in healthy donors. Turning to the study itself: Most genotyped donors, about four fifths of some 400, had Caucasian-associated genetic ancestry. Findings and limits, study-wide: CMV serostatus stood as the only immune exposure information on hand. In a later analysis, HLA-C alleles had the fewest associated TCRs, DRB1 alleles the most.

On this clone itself: Its matching antigen is unknown. One end of the junction fails to match germline, which may point to a read error.

The CDR3 is 14 residues long. Germline CDR1 SSHAT, CDR2 FNYEAQ (reference sequence). Vbeta (60) and Jbeta (13) primers were used in the PCR. Data came from immunoSEQ multiplex PCR; TCRdb stores just in-frame clones and leaves some out. Its listing shows about 120,000 clones. Sequencing was performed on PBMCs. The J gene is TRBJ2-2, the V gene TRBV7-7; the match to TRBD2 covers 7 bases. This receptor was taken from a woman aged 40 to 55 in good health and CMV-seropositive. The CDR3 protein is CASSYGRDTGELFF. The CDR3 region has the DNA TGTGCTAGCAGCTATGGGAGGGACACCGGGGAGCTGTTTTTT.